One sample yielded the 32 T cell receptor beta chains listed below, sequenced in a study of T cell responses to AZD1222 COVID-19 vaccine. Only in-frame clones appear in the TCRdb table, and some are missing; sequencing was by immunoSEQ multiplex PCR. The sample comprises some 70,000 clones, under 90% of which are singletons, and more than 12% rests with the top ten. The material sequenced was peripheral blood, taken 28 days after the second AZD1222 dose. All receptors come from an adult who received the AZD1222 COVID-19 vaccine.

This chain links TRBV29-1 with TRBJ2-7; D may match TRBD1 or TRBD2 (7 bases each). V dropped 3 bases and J dropped 6 bases, with 18 bases sitting between them. Germline-derived CDR1 and CDR2 are SQVTM and ANQGSEA. This CDR3 comprises 14 residues. CDR3 sequence (DNA): TGCAGCGTTGACCTCGACAGGGAGGGTGGCGAGCAGTACTTC. It specifies CSVDLDREGGEQYF.

This clone was recorded only once. The rearrangement links TRBV7-2 to TRBJ2-1; D is undetermined. V was shortened by 3 bases and J by 9 bases, with 6 bases between the two germline ends. The CDR3 is made up of 11 amino acids. Germline V gene data show CDR1 as SGHTA and CDR2 as FQGNSA. This chain's CDR3 is CASSLGIEQFF. CDR3 coding DNA: TGTGCCAGCAGCTTGGGGATTGAGCAGTTCTTC.

The chain employs TRBV9 and TRBJ1-6; 10 bases fit TRBD1. The J segment lost 10 bases and the V segment lost 4 bases, leaving 8 bases of the junction unmatched. CDR3 length: 15 amino acids. Germline CDR1 is SGDLS and CDR2 is YYNGEE. The CDR3 spells CASSSRGQGLSPLHF. DNA for the CDR3: TGTGCCAGCAGCAGTAGGGGACAGGGGCTGTCACCCCTCCACTTT. Using reference TRBV9 and TRBJ1-6 for the parts outside the CDR3, the full variable domain is DSGVTQTPKHLITATGQRVTLRCSPRSGDLSVYWYQQSLDQGLQFLIQYYNGEERAKGNILERFSAQQFPDLHSELNLSSLELGDSALYFCASSSRGQGLSPLHFGNGTRLTVT.

The chain joins TRBV2 to TRBJ2-2; perhaps TRBD1 as D (6 bases). The ends were cut back, 2 bases at V and 4 bases at J, with 11 bases in the middle. Germline CDR1 SNHLY, CDR2 FYNNEI. The CDR3 loop spans 15 amino acids. This chain's CDR3 is CASSESTGRTGELFF. The CDR3 DNA reads as TGTGCCAGCAGTGAATCGACAGGCCGCACCGGGGAGCTGTTTTTT.

The chain recombines TRBV27 with TRBJ2-2, with D uncertain. The CDR3 spans 14 residues. CDR1 and CDR2 from the germline V gene are MNHEY and SMNVEV (reference sequence). The V gene lost 5 bases and the J gene lost 7 bases, with 14 bases spanning the gap. The CDR3 region has the DNA TGTGCCAGCAGTAAAAGGCGCCAGAACGGGGAGCTGTTTTTT. Residues: CASSKRRQNGELFF.

The chain recombines TRBV30 with TRBJ1-1, with a tentative D call TRBD1 (5 bases). With 3 bases removed from V and 1 base from J, the gap between germline ends came to 9 bases. This CDR3 is built from 13 residues. Germline-derived CDR1 and CDR2 are GTSNPN and SVGIG (reference sequence). The CDR3 coding sequence is TGTGCCTGGAGGCGGACAACGAACACTGAAGCTTTCTTT. It encodes CAWRRTTNTEAFF.

V is TRBV2 and J is TRBJ2-4; TRBD1 matches 8 bases. V shed 6 bases and J 8 bases; nucleotides not matched to a gene: 3. This CDR3 has 12 amino acids. Germline-derived CDR1 and CDR2 are SNHLY and FYNNEI. For the CDR3, the DNA is TGTGCCAGCAGGGGACAGGCTGACATTCAGTACTTC. Its translation is CASRGQADIQYF.

This sequence joins TRBV5-4 and TRBJ2-5; D not certain. This CDR3 spans 13 amino acids. Per germline, CDR1 SGHNT and CDR2 YYREEE (reference sequence). Trimming removed 1 base at V and 2 bases at J, with 6 bases between. For the CDR3, the DNA is TGTGCCAGCAGCTTGCTACTTCAAGAGACCCAGTACTTC. This translates into CASSLLLQETQYF. The variable domain in full, with the rest retrieved from reference TRBV5-4 and TRBJ2-5, is ETGVTQSPTHLIKTRGQQVTLRCSSQSGHNTVSWYQQALGQGPQFIFQYYREEENGRGNFPPRFSGLQFPNYSSELNVNALELDDSALYLCASSLLLQETQYFGPGTRLLVL.

This rearrangement joins TRBV6-5 to TRBJ1-1; 7 positions match TRBD1. This CDR3 region has 14 residues. The J segment lost 0 bases and the V segment lost 5 bases, leaving 3 bases of the junction unmatched. From germline, CDR1 is MNHEY and CDR2 SVGAGI. CDR3 amino acids: CASSHDRVNTEAFF. CDR3 bases: TGTGCCAGCAGTCATGACAGGGTGAACACTGAAGCTTTCTTT.

The V and J genes are TRBV4-1 and TRBJ1-5; D remains unclear. V was clipped by 4 bases and J by 5 bases, with 15 bases between them. CDR3 length: 15 amino acids. Looked up from germline, CDR1 is MGHRA and CDR2 is YSYEKL. Here the CDR3 DNA reads TGCGCCAGCAGCCGAACGGGGAGGGCAGATCAGCCCCAGCATTTT. It encodes CASSRTGRADQPQHF.

This clone was picked up a small number of times. The chain carries TRBV12-5 and TRBJ1-6; D perhaps matches TRBD1 (6 bases). Germline CDR1 is LGHNT and CDR2 is FRNRAP. Trimming pared 4 bases from V and 0 bases from J, leaving 10 bases between. The CDR3 spans 16 residues. CDR3 DNA sequence: TGTGCTAGTGGTTCCACAGGGAGCTCCTATAATTCACCCCTCCACTTT. As protein: CASGSTGSSYNSPLHF.

The genes are TRBV7-6 and TRBJ2-7; perhaps D is TRBD1 or TRBD2 (6 bases each). The germline gives CDR1 SGHVS, CDR2 FNYEAQ. CDR3 size: 18 residues. The ends were cut back, 1 base at V and 0 bases at J, with 19 bases in the middle. CDR3 sequence: CASSLGRGAGSHSYEQYF. CDR3 bases: TGTGCCAGCAGCTTAGGAAGGGGGGCGGGGAGCCACTCCTACGAGCAGTACTTC.

The chain has TRBV19 and TRBJ1-2, with unresolved D. CDR1 is LNHDA, CDR2 SQIVND, per germline (reference sequence). Deletions cut 3 bases from V and 4 bases from J, with 24 bases between. The CDR3 spans 18 residues. In DNA, the CDR3 is TGTGCCAGTAGTATTCTCATATCTCCCCCCAAACGCGCCTATGGCTACACCTTC. It codes for CASSILISPPKRAYGYTF. The full variable domain, its missing parts supplied by reference TRBV19 and TRBJ1-2, is DGGITQSPKYLFRKEGQNVTLSCEQNLNHDAMYWYRQDPGQGLRLIYYSQIVNDFQKGDIAEGYSVSREKKESFPLTVTSAQKNPTAFYLCASSILISPPKRAYGYTFGSGTRLTVV.

The chain carries TRBV7-9 and TRBJ2-7, with 7 bases aligning to TRBD1. V dropped 4 bases and J dropped 5; count of bases not matched to a gene: 8. Per germline, CDR1 SEHNR and CDR2 FQNEAQ (reference sequence). The CDR3 is 14 amino acids. The CDR3 sequence is CASSYRQGGNEQYF. The CDR3 DNA follows: TGTGCCAGCAGCTACAGACAGGGTGGCAACGAGCAGTACTTC.

V and J are TRBV19 and TRBJ1-6; 7 bases map to TRBD1. The germline CDR1 and CDR2 sequences are LNHDA and SQIVND (reference sequence). This CDR3 is built from 15 residues. With 6 bases clipped from V and 7 bases from J, the junction kept 9 bases outside the gene matches. This CDR3 reads CASSPGTAQNSPLHF. For the CDR3, the DNA is TGTGCCAGTAGCCCTGGGACAGCCCAGAATTCACCCCTCCACTTT. Full variable domain (missing parts from reference TRBV19 and TRBJ1-6): DGGITQSPKYLFRKEGQNVTLSCEQNLNHDAMYWYRQDPGQGLRLIYYSQIVNDFQKGDIAEGYSVSREKKESFPLTVTSAQKNPTAFYLCASSPGTAQNSPLHFGNGTRLTVT.

The chain combines TRBV7-9 with TRBJ1-4; tentatively, D is TRBD1 (6 bases). Trimming left V 4 bases short and J 4 bases short, with 13 bases between. The CDR3 is 15 amino acids. Germline V CDR1 and CDR2: SEHNR, FQNEAQ (reference sequence). The CDR3 nucleotides are TGTGCCAGCAGCTCATCCGGGACACGTAATGAAAAACTGTTTTTT. Translation gives CASSSSGTRNEKLFF.

The CDR3 region is CASSNLHGSPLHF. The CDR3 bases are TGTGCCAGCAGCAACCTGCATGGGTCACCCCTCCACTTT. J is TRBJ1-6 and V is TRBV28; D is unresolved. The CDR3 consists of 13 residues. Germline values: CDR1 MDHEN, CDR2 SYDVKM. Trimming took off 6 bases at V and 10 bases at J, with 13 bases between the two ends.

J is TRBJ1-2 and V is TRBV30, with a weak D call TRBD1 (6 bases). The CDR3 is 15 residues long. Germline CDR1 and CDR2: GTSNPN and SVGIG (reference sequence). Trimming took off 3 bases at V and 3 bases at J, with 17 bases between the two ends. This CDR3 reads CAWRVRNREDYGYTF. DNA for the CDR3: TGTGCCTGGAGAGTTCGGAACAGGGAGGACTATGGCTACACCTTC.

The genes are TRBV7-6 and TRBJ1-1, with D possibly matching TRBD1 (6 bases). The V end lost 2 bases, the J end lost 0 bases, and 10 bases lay between the germline ends. CDR3 length: 15 residues. The V gene's germline CDR1 is SGHVS and CDR2 FNYEAQ. DNA of the CDR3: TGTGCCAGCAGCTTAAGGGGACAACTGAACACTGAAGCTTTCTTT. It translates to CASSLRGQLNTEAFF.

This chain links TRBV4-1 with TRBJ1-1, with D possibly TRBD1 on 6 matching bases. The V end lost 0 bases, the J end lost 5 bases, and 13 bases lay between the germline ends. In germline, CDR1 is MGHRA, CDR2 YSYEKL. This CDR3 comprises 15 residues. The CDR3 spells CASSQDSQGWTEAFF. The CDR3, as DNA: TGCGCCAGCAGCCAAGACTCACAGGGTTGGACTGAAGCTTTCTTT.

The chain joins TRBV5-1 to TRBJ1-2; D is ambiguous. V was clipped by 4 bases and J by 0 bases, with 7 bases between them. The CDR3 length is 13 residues. Per the germline V gene, CDR1 is SGHRS and CDR2 is YFSETQ. The CDR3 is CASSQEANYGYTF. The CDR3 region has the DNA TGCGCCAGCAGCCAAGAAGCTAACTATGGCTACACCTTC.

V is TRBV7-8 and J is TRBJ2-1, with D possibly being TRBD2 (7 bases). Germline CDR1 is SGHVS and CDR2 is FQNEAQ. CDR3 length: 16 amino acids. V was cut by 7 bases and J by 2 bases, with 18 bases left in between. The CDR3 here is CASTTFGGATYNEQFF. The CDR3, as DNA: TGTGCCAGCACCACTTTTGGGGGGGCCACCTACAATGAGCAGTTCTTC.

This chain joins TRBV7-8 and TRBJ1-1; no clear D gene. Germline CDR1 reads SGHVS; CDR2 reads FQNEAQ. Trimming removed 1 base at V and 0 bases at J, with 6 bases between. CDR3 size: 14 residues. CDR3 sequence: CASSLVVMNTEAFF. CDR3 DNA sequence: TGTGCCAGCAGCTTAGTTGTCATGAACACTGAAGCTTTCTTT. Full variable domain (outside the CDR3, taken from reference TRBV7-8 and TRBJ1-1): GAGVSQSPRYKVAKRGQDVALRCDPISGHVSLFWYQQALGQGPEFLTYFQNEAQLDKSGLPSDRFFAERPEGSVSTLKIQRTQQEDSAVYLCASSLVVMNTEAFFGQGTRLTVV.

The chain couples TRBV5-4 to TRBJ2-3, with a tentative D call TRBD2 (5 bases). Germline lookup yields CDR1 SGHNT and CDR2 YYREEE (reference sequence). The CDR3 has 15 amino acids. Trimming left V 1 base short and J 3 bases short, with 12 bases between. As DNA, the CDR3 is TGTGCCAGCAGCTTGAGGGTTACGGGGACAGATACGCAGTATTTT. Its translation is CASSLRVTGTDTQYF.

The V and J genes are TRBV28 and TRBJ1-4, with 8 positions matching TRBD1. Germline CDR1 MDHEN, CDR2 SYDVKM. The CDR3 totals 14 residues. V trimming: 5 bases; J trimming: 8 bases; junction bases outside the gene matches: 7. The CDR3 region is CASSPGQGTEKLFF. For the CDR3, the DNA is TGTGCCAGCAGTCCCGGACAGGGAACGGAAAAACTGTTTTTT.

This clone was observed a few times. The chain combines TRBV10-3 with TRBJ1-1; D is undetermined. CDR1 ENHRY and CDR2 SYGVKD come from the germline V gene. V was shortened by 7 bases and J by 4 bases, with 10 bases between the two germline ends. The length of the CDR3 is 12 residues. This CDR3 reads CAINSGRTEAFF. Here the CDR3 DNA reads TGTGCCATCAACAGTGGGCGCACTGAAGCTTTCTTT.

This clone was recorded only once. V gene TRBV30 combines with J gene TRBJ2-7; D is uncertain. Trimming pared 4 bases from V and 0 bases from J, leaving 7 bases between. The CDR3 runs 12 residues. The germline gives CDR1 GTSNPN, CDR2 SVGIG (reference sequence). The CDR3 sequence: CAWTRPSYEQYF. The CDR3 DNA reads as TGTGCCTGGACACGGCCCTCCTACGAGCAGTACTTC.

The chain is built from TRBV6-5 and TRBJ1-4; D not resolved. Between the trimmed V and J ends, which lost 7 bases and 4 bases, there was a span of 7 bases. Germline lookup yields CDR1 MNHEY and CDR2 SVGAGI. CDR3 length equals 12 residues. In DNA form, the CDR3 reads TGTGCCAGCAAGGACCTTAATGAAAAACTGTTTTTT. Protein product: CASKDLNEKLFF.

The chain uses TRBV11-2 and TRBJ2-7; tentatively, D is TRBD2 (5 bases). CDR3 length equals 14 residues. V shed 4 bases and J shed 5 bases, with 15 bases lying between them. Germline V gene data show CDR1 as SGHAT and CDR2 as FQNNGV. As DNA, the CDR3 is TGTGCCAGCAGCTCCCGGAAGGTGCGGGACGAGCAGTACTTC. Protein: CASSSRKVRDEQYF.

V gene TRBV28 combines with J gene TRBJ1-1; D remains ambiguous. The length of the CDR3 is 14 residues. CDR1 is MDHEN and CDR2 is SYDVKM in the germline V gene. V was pared by 3 bases and J by 0 bases, with 8 bases between. CDR3 region: CASSFAGMNTEAFF. The CDR3 DNA reads TGTGCCAGCAGTTTTGCGGGGATGAACACTGAAGCTTTCTTT.

A single count supports this clone. The chain uses TRBV10-3 and TRBJ2-3; D possibly corresponds to TRBD2 (7 bases). The CDR3 consists of 16 residues. V lost 5 bases and J 1 base, leaving 16 bases between the germline ends. The germline V gene has CDR1 ENHRY and CDR2 SYGVKD. This CDR3 reads CAISKKAGAGTDTQYF. The CDR3 nucleotides are TGTGCCATCAGTAAGAAGGCGGGGGCGGGCACAGATACGCAGTATTTT.

The gene calls are TRBV10-2 and TRBJ1-2; a possible D gene is TRBD1 (5 bases). The V end was cut by 3 bases, the J end by 4 bases, with 12 bases between. The germline V gene has CDR1 WSHSY and CDR2 SAAADI. This CDR3 has 14 residues. CDR3 residues: CASSDGGSGYGYTF. CDR3 nucleotide sequence: TGCGCCAGCAGTGACGGGGGATCGGGCTATGGCTACACCTTC.